Listed here is a single T cell receptor beta chain. Its target is not known. Here immunoSEQ multiplex PCR was the method, and the copy in TCRdb shows in-frame clones only, minus some. This table has under 1,100,000 clones, roughly 70% appearing once. The sample comes from a study of shared clonotypes between healthy human individuals. Trimming pared 3 bases from V and 3 bases from J, leaving 12 bases between. The CDR3 spans 15 residues. CDR1 and CDR2 (germline): GTSNPN, SVGIG (reference sequence). The study, taken as a whole, reports: The small donor group covered limited genetic and exposure diversity. The study sampled only blood, and tissue repertoires likely differ. Some naive CD4 clonotypes, roughly 4.5%, turned up in common across a handful of donors.

The TCR originated in a man between 18 and 35 years old in good health. The chain couples TRBV30 to TRBJ1-6, with a possible D match to TRBD1 (6 bases). The sample consisted of memory CD4+ T cells sorted from blood. Subset here: CD45RA-negative fraction. This CDR3 reads CAWRWGPNYNSPLHF. CDR3 DNA sequence: TGTGCCTGGAGATGGGGGCCCAACTATAATTCACCCCTCCACTTT.